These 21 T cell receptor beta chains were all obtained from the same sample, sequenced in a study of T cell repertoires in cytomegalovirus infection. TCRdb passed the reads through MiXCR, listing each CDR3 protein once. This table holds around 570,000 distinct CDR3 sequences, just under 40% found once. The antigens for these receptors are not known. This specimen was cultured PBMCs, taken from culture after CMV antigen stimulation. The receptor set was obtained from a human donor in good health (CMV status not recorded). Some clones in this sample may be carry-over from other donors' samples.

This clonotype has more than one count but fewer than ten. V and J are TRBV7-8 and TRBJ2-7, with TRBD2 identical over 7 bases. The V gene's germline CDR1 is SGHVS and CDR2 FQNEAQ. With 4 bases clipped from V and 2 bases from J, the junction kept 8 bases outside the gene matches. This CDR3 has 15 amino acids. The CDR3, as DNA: TGTGCCAGCAGCTCCACCGGGAGGCCCCCCTACGAGCAGTACTTC. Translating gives CASSSTGRPPYEQYF. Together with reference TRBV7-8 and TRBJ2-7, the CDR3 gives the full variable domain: GAGVSQSPRYKVAKRGQDVALRCDPISGHVSLFWYQQALGQGPEFLTYFQNEAQLDKSGLPSDRFFAERPEGSVSTLKIQRTQQEDSAVYLCASSSTGRPPYEQYFGPGTRLTVT.

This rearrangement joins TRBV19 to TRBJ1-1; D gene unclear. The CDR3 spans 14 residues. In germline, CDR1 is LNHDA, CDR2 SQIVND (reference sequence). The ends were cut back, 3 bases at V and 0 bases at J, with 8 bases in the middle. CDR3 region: CASSIPNMNTEAFF. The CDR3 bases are TGTGCCAGTAGTATCCCAAATATGAACACTGAAGCTTTCTTT. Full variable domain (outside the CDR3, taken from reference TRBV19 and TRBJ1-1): DGGITQSPKYLFRKEGQNVTLSCEQNLNHDAMYWYRQDPGQGLRLIYYSQIVNDFQKGDIAEGYSVSREKKESFPLTVTSAQKNPTAFYLCASSIPNMNTEAFFGQGTRLTVV.

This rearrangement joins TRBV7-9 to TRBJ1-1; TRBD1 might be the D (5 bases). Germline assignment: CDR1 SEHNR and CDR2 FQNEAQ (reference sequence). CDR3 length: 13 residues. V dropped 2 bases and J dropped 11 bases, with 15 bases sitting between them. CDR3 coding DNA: TGTGCCAGCAGCTTAAGTGGGACCCCCGAGGCTTTCTTT. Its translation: CASSLSGTPEAFF.

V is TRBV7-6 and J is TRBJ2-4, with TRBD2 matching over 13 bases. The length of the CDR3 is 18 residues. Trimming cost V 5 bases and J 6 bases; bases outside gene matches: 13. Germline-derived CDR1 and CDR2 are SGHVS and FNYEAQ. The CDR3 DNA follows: TGTGCCAGCAGCCCGGGAAAACTAGCGGGAGGGCCAGCAAACATTCAGTACTTC. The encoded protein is CASSPGKLAGGPANIQYF. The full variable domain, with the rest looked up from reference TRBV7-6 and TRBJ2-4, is GAGVSQSPRYKVTKRGQDVALRCDPISGHVSLYWYRQALGQGPEFLTYFNYEAQQDKSGLPNDRFSAERPEGSISTLTIQRTEQRDSAMYRCASSPGKLAGGPANIQYFGAGTRLSVL.

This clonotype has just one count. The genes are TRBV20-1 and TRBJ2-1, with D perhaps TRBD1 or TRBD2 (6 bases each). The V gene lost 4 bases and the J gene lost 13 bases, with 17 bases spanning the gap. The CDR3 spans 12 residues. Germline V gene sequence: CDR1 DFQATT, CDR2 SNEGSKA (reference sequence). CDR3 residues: CSAKTGDISQFF. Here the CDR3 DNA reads TGCAGTGCTAAAACGGGGGACATTAGTCAGTTCTTC.

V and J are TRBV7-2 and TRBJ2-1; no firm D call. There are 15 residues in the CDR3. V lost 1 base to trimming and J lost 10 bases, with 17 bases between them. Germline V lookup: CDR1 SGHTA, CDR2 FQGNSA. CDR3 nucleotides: TGTGCCAGCAGCTTAGATCCGCGACGACCATACGAGCAGTTCTTC. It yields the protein CASSLDPRRPYEQFF.

CDR3 in amino acids: CASSPPTGQGLVQFF. The CDR3 coding sequence is TGTGCCAGCAGCCCCCCCACCGGACAGGGTTTGGTGCAGTTCTTC. J is TRBJ2-1 and V is TRBV6-6; TRBD1 matches 8 bases. Trimming took 6 bases from V and 12 from J; bases not matched to a gene: 16. CDR1 and CDR2 (germline): MNHNY, SVGAGI (reference sequence). This CDR3 region has 15 residues.

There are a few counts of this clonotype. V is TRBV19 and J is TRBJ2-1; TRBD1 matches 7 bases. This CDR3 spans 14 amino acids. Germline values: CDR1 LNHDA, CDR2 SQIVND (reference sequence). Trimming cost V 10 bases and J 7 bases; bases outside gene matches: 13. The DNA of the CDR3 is TGTGCCACCGACCGGGACAGTGAAAGTAATGAGCAGTTCTTC. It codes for CATDRDSESNEQFF. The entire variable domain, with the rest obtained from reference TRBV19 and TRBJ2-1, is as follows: DGGITQSPKYLFRKEGQNVTLSCEQNLNHDAMYWYRQDPGQGLRLIYYSQIVNDFQKGDIAEGYSVSREKKESFPLTVTSAQKNPTAFYLCATDRDSESNEQFFGPGTRLTVL.

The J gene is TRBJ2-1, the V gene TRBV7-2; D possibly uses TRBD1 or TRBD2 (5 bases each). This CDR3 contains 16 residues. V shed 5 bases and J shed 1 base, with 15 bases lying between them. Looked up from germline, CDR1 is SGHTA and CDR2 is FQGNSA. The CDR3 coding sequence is TGTGCCAGCAGCCGGGGCCGGTGGGGGTCCTACAATGAGCAGTTCTTC. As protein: CASSRGRWGSYNEQFF.

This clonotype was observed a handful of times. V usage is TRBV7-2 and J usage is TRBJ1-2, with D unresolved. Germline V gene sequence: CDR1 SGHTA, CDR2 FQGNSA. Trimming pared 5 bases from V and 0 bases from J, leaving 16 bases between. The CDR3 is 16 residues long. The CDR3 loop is CASSPHRTRSNYGYTF. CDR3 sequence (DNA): TGTGCCAGCAGCCCCCATCGGACGAGGTCTAACTATGGCTACACCTTC.

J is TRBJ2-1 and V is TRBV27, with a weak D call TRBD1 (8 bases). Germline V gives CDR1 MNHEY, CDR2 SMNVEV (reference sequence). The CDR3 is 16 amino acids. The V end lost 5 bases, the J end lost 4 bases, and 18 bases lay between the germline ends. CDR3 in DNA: TGTGCCAGCAGTCACCAAGGACAGGGACTATACAATGAGCAGTTCTTC. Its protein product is CASSHQGQGLYNEQFF.

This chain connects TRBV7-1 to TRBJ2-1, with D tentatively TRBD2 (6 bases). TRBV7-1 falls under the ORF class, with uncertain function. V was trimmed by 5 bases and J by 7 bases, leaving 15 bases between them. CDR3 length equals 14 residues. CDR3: CASSAMLATNEQFF. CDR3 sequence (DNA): TGTGCCAGCAGCGCGATGCTAGCGACGAATGAGCAGTTCTTC.

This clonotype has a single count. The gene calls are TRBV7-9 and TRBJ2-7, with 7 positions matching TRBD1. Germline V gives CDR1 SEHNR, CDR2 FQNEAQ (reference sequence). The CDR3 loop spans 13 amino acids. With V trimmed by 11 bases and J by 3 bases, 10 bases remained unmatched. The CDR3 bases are TGTGCCGTACCCAGGGGGACCAACTACGAGCAGTACTTC. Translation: CAVPRGTNYEQYF.

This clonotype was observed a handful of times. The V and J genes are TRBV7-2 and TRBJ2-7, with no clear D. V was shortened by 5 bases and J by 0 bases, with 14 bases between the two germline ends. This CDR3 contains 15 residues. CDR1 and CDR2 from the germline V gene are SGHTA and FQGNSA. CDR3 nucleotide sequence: TGTGCCAGCAGCCTCCTGGGCCCAGCCTCCTACGAGCAGTACTTC. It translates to CASSLLGPASYEQYF.

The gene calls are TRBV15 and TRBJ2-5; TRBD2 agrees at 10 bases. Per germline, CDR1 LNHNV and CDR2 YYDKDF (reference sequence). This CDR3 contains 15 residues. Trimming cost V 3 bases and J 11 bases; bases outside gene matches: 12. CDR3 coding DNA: TGTGCCACCAGCAGGGACCGGACTAGCGGCACGTTGCAGTACTTC. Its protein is CATSRDRTSGTLQYF.

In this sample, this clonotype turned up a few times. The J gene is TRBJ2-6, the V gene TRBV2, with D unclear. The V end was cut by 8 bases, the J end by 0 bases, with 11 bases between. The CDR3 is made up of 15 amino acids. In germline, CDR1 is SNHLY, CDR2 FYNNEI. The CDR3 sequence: CASGRVGSGANVLTF. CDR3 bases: TGTGCCAGCGGAAGGGTGGGCTCTGGGGCCAACGTCCTGACTTTC.

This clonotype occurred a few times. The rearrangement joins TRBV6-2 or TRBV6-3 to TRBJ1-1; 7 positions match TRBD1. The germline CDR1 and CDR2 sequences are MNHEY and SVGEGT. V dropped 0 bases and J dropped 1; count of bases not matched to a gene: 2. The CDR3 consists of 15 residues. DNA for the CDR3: TGTGCCAGCAGTTACTCCAGGGGGTGGAACACTGAAGCTTTCTTT. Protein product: CASSYSRGWNTEAFF.

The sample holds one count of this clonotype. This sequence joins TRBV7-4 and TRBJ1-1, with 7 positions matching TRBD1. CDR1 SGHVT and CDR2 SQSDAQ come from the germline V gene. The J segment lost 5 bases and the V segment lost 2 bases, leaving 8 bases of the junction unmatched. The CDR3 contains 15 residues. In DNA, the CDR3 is TGTGCCAGCAGCTTAATTGAGGGGGCGGGAACTGAAGCTTTCTTT. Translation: CASSLIEGAGTEAFF.

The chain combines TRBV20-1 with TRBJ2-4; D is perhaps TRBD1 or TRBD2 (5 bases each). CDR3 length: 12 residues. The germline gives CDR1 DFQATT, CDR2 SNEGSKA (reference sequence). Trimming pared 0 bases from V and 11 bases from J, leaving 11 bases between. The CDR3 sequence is CSARDGPGLQYF. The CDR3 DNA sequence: TGCAGTGCTAGAGATGGACCGGGACTTCAGTACTTC.

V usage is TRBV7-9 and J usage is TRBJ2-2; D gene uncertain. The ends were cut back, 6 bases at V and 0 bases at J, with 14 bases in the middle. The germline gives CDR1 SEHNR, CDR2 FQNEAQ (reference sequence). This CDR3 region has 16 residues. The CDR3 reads CASSKNLGTNTGELFF. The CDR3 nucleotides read TGTGCCAGCAGTAAAAACCTAGGAACGAACACCGGGGAGCTGTTTTTT.

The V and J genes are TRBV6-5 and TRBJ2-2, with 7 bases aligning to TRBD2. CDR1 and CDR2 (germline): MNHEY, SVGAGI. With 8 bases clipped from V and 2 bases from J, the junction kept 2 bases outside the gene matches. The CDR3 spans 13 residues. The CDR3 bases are TGTGCCAGCGGGAGGGAAAACACCGGGGAGCTGTTTTTT. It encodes CASGRENTGELFF.